One T cell receptor beta chain is described in this entry. This CDR3 contains 14 residues. Germline values: CDR1 MGHRA, CDR2 YSYEKL. Trimming took 4 bases from V and 1 from J, leaving 10 bases between them. This specimen comes from a study of blood T cell repertoires in COVID-19. Study summary: There were acute and convalescent COVID-19 samples, and they came from the United States, Italy and Spain.

Authors' analysis steps: Amplification of reference gene primers provided the estimated nucleated cell counts. Profiling relied on immunoSEQ multiplex PCR, and the TCRdb table lists in-frame clones only, not all of them. The V and J calls and clone size are taken from that table; D and trimming were inferred from the DNA. The sample comprises just under 150,000 clones, around 87% of which are singletons, and more than 6.5% rests with the top ten. The source is a woman aged 45-65 years with active or convalescent COVID-19. The sequencing sample was made of peripheral blood. This chain uses TRBV4-1 with TRBJ2-5; D call uncertain. As DNA, the CDR3 is TGCGCCAGCAGCCCGGAGAGTTTCCAAGAGACCCAGTACTTC. This codes for CASSPESFQETQYF.